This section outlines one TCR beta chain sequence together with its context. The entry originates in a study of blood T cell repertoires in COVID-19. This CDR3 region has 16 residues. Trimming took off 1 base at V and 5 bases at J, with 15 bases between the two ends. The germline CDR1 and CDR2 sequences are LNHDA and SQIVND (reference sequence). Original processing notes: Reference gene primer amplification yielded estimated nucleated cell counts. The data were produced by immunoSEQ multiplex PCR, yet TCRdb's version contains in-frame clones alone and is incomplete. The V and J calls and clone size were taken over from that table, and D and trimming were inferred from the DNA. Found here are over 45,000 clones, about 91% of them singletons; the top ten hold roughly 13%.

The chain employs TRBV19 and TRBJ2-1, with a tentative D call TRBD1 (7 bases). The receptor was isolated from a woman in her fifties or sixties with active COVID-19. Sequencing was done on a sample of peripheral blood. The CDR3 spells CASSIVGGRGDNEQFF. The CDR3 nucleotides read TGTGCCAGTAGTATAGTAGGCGGCAGGGGGGACAATGAGCAGTTCTTC.